The entry that follows covers one T cell receptor (beta chain) sequence. What this receptor recognizes is not known. Base qualities are missing; no much larger clone stands one base away. V and J are trimmed by 8 bases and 0 bases, and the gene matches miss 10 bases of the junction. In the germline V gene, CDR1 corresponds to MDHEN and CDR2 to SYDVKM. From the cysteine through the phenylalanine, the CDR3 covers 16 amino acids. Only the CDR3 DNA stays, 48 bases, in frame from base 1. Participants in the prospective study were enrolled through a virtual design, were aged roughly 18 to 90 years, and lived in 24 United States geographic areas. Cohort assignment in the prospective study relied on participant-reported clinical history from a screening survey and a study questionnaire. For ImmuneRACE Cohort 3, a participant was defined as recovered based on two consecutive negative NP/OP PCR tests, clearance by a healthcare professional, or resolution of symptoms. Mobile phlebotomists in the prospective study collected whole blood, serum and a nasopharyngeal or oropharyngeal swab from every participant. Additional blood draws and questionnaires over an approximately two-month period could optionally be provided by prospective study participants. Prospective study blood samples were shipped either frozen or at room temperature before DNA extraction.

The immunoSEQ Assay, a bias-controlled multiplex PCR, was used to amplify TCRbeta CDR3 regions from genomic DNA. From the authors' description of their analysis: Nucleated cell counts per sample were estimated from amplification of reference gene primers within the assay. Sequence reads were collapsed and filtered to measure the absolute abundance of every unique TCRbeta CDR3 rearrangement. For each sample, productive Simpson clonality was calculated as the square root of Simpson's diversity index across productive rearrangements. The table comes from immuneACCESS by way of TCRdb, which keeps in-frame sequences with V and J called. Part of the clones is missing from these tables; in studies checked, under half for an unresolved V gene and the rest for unknown reasons. V, J and clone size derive from that table, while D and trimming were established from the DNA sequence. The sample contains about 190,000 clones, approximately 84% of them found a single time. Around 3.5% of the sample goes to the ten largest clones.

This sample stems from a study of blood T cell repertoires in COVID-19 (dated by TCRdb to 2018 to 2021). Study-wide context: Collaborator samples came from the United States, Italy and Spain and covered acute and convalescent phases of COVID-19. The material from the prospective study consisted of cDNA or gDNA derived from T cells, B-cell-depleted T cells, or PBMCs. Subjects who had been exposed to COVID-19, were actively infected with it, or had recovered from it provided the deeply sampled blood TCRbeta repertoires that made up the dataset. The repertoires were released in a freely available public database meant as a resource for research on the immune response to SARS-CoV-2. Samples were obtained from the ongoing ImmuneRACE study (first 160 participants) and from about 1,300 subjects provided by 6 global collaborators. A de-identified subject ID, COVID-19 status, age in years and sex were almost always included in the sample metadata. HLA class I and class II types, where available, came from metadata supplied by the sample provider rather than from assay-based typing. Findings and caveats that apply to the study as a whole: The quantity of clinical and demographic metadata differed by source and by participant and was supplied without curation.

The receptor was isolated from a woman aged 30 to 39 who had recovered from COVID-19. The V and J segments used are TRBV28 and TRBJ2-7; the central 10 bases match TRBD1. The sample comprised PBMCs or T cells enriched from blood (not recorded which). The CDR3 reads CASGTGDTLSSYEQYF. The nucleotide sequence reads TGTGCCAGCGGGACAGGGGACACTCTAAGCTCCTACGAGCAGTACTTC.